The 19 T cell receptor beta chains presented below share a single source sample, sequenced in a study of cytomegalovirus exposure and HLA in healthy donors. PCR used 60 Vbeta primers and 13 Jbeta primers. This table comes from immunoSEQ multiplex PCR, and its TCRdb copy is limited to in-frame clones, with some not included. Here the sample spans 110,000 or so clones, over 65% being singletons. Sequencing was performed on PBMCs. The source of these receptors is a female donor in good health and CMV-seronegative.

The V call is TRBV7-9, the J call TRBJ2-5; TRBD2 aligns across 7 bases. After removal of 6 bases from V and 1 base from J, the junction contained 8 bases not matched to a gene. The CDR3 is 15 residues long. Germline lookup yields CDR1 SEHNR and CDR2 FQNEAQ (reference sequence). The CDR3 DNA sequence: TGTGCCAGCAGTCTGACTAGCAGACCCCAAGAGACCCAGTACTTC. Protein: CASSLTSRPQETQYF.

V and J are TRBV7-8 and TRBJ2-7; a possible D gene is TRBD1 (6 bases). Germline CDR1 is SGHVS and CDR2 is FQNEAQ. V was trimmed by 5 bases and J by 4 bases, leaving 12 bases between them. This CDR3 has 13 residues. The CDR3 reads CASSPDRHYEQYF. In DNA form, the CDR3 reads TGTGCCAGCAGCCCTGACAGGCATTACGAGCAGTACTTC.

The chain uses TRBV11-2 and TRBJ1-6, with D perhaps matching TRBD1 (5 bases). V was pared by 2 bases and J by 4 bases, with 9 bases between. The germline V gene encodes CDR1 SGHAT and CDR2 FQNNGV. The CDR3 is made up of 15 amino acids. For the CDR3, the DNA is TGTGCCAGCAGCTTAACCAGGGATTATAATTCACCCCTCCACTTT. Translation: CASSLTRDYNSPLHF.

The chain couples TRBV7-2 to TRBJ2-5, with D perhaps TRBD2 (6 bases). Germline V gives CDR1 SGHTA, CDR2 FQGNSA. The CDR3 runs to 16 residues. The V end lost 5 bases, the J end lost 5 bases, and 21 bases lay between the germline ends. The DNA for the CDR3 is TGTGCCAGCAGCCCCCGACCTCGAGCCGCGGGGGAGACCCAGTACTTC. Protein: CASSPRPRAAGETQYF.

The chain has TRBV5-1 and TRBJ2-7, with D tentatively TRBD2 (5 bases). The CDR3 totals 14 residues. CDR1 SGHRS and CDR2 YFSETQ come from the germline V gene. V lost 5 bases and J 7 bases, leaving 19 bases between the germline ends. The CDR3 DNA follows: TGCGCCAGCAGTTCGCCGGGGTTAGCGCGGGAGCAGTACTTC. Translation gives CASSSPGLAREQYF. The whole variable domain, filled in from reference TRBV5-1 and TRBJ2-7, reads KAGVTQTPRYLIKTRGQQVTLSCSPISGHRSVSWYQQTPGQGLQFLFEYFSETQRNKGNFPGRFSGRQFSNSRSEMNVSTLELGDSALYLCASSSPGLAREQYFGPGTRLTVT.

The V and J genes are TRBV19 and TRBJ2-1; D is undetermined. The germline V gene encodes CDR1 LNHDA and CDR2 SQIVND (reference sequence). V was clipped by 2 bases and J by 4 bases, with 15 bases between them. The CDR3 spans 16 residues. The DNA of the CDR3 is TGTGCCAGTAGTATATCCCACGGTGGGCCTTACAATGAGCAGTTCTTC. The encoded protein is CASSISHGGPYNEQFF.

This clone was observed once. The rearrangement links TRBV4-1 to TRBJ1-2; D gene uncertain. This CDR3 has 15 residues. Germline V lookup: CDR1 MGHRA, CDR2 YSYEKL. Deletions cut 4 bases from V and 0 bases from J, with 12 bases between. DNA for the CDR3: TGCGCCAGCAGCCGCGTGGCGGGAGCTAACTATGGCTACACCTTC. It codes for CASSRVAGANYGYTF.

The CDR3 coding sequence is TGTGCCAGCAGCTTAGCCCTTACTAGCGGGGTCTCCTACGAGCAGTACTTC. It is translated as CASSLALTSGVSYEQYF. The rearrangement links TRBV7-9 to TRBJ2-7; TRBD2 matches at 10 bases. The CDR3 runs to 17 residues. V dropped 0 bases and J dropped 0; count of bases not matched to a gene: 5. Germline V gives CDR1 SEHNR, CDR2 FQNEAQ (reference sequence).

This chain links TRBV11-2 with TRBJ2-5, with a weak D call TRBD1 (5 bases). Germline V gene sequence: CDR1 SGHAT, CDR2 FQNNGV. This CDR3 region has 12 residues. V was clipped by 3 bases and J by 4 bases, with 6 bases between them. The CDR3 sequence: CASSFDRETQYF. The CDR3 region has the DNA TGTGCCAGCAGCTTCGACAGAGAGACCCAGTACTTC.

The chain has TRBV7-3 and TRBJ2-5, with D possibly TRBD2 on 7 matching bases. Gene TRBJ2-7 matches the end of the DNA better, so the J call may be wrong. The CDR3 runs to 18 residues. CDR1 is SGHTA, CDR2 FQGTGA, per germline. The CDR3 DNA follows: TGTGCCAGCAGCCCCTATCCGGGGCTGGGGGGGCGAGACTACGAGCAGTACTTC. It is translated as CASSPYPGLGGRDYEQYF.

The chain couples TRBV27 to TRBJ2-3; possible D gene TRBD2, 5 bases. The CDR3 contains 16 residues. V was trimmed by 5 bases and J by 2 bases, leaving 17 bases between them. The germline V gene has CDR1 MNHEY and CDR2 SMNVEV (reference sequence). CDR3 residues: CASSPFPGETTDTQYF. For the CDR3, the DNA is TGTGCCAGCAGTCCCTTCCCCGGGGAGACCACAGATACGCAGTATTTT.

The genes are TRBV6-6 and TRBJ1-4; TRBD1 matches 7 bases. The CDR3 runs 16 residues. Germline V gives CDR1 MNHNY, CDR2 SVGAGI (reference sequence). V shed 6 bases and J 8 bases; nucleotides not matched to a gene: 15. The CDR3: CASSLMLGGPVEKLFF. The DNA for the CDR3 is TGTGCCAGCAGCCTAATGTTAGGGGGCCCAGTCGAAAAACTGTTTTTT.

This clone was observed a few times. V is TRBV6-1 and J is TRBJ2-7, with a weak D call TRBD2 (6 bases). Germline V gene sequence: CDR1 MNHNS, CDR2 SASEGT. V lost 7 bases to trimming and J lost 7 bases, with 20 bases between them. The CDR3 has 14 residues. The CDR3 protein is CASTAAGKTGEQYF. The CDR3 DNA reads as TGTGCCAGCACCGCTGCGGGGAAAACGGGAGAGCAGTACTTC.

The rearrangement links TRBV21-1 to TRBJ1-4; TRBD1, the table's D call, was not compared with the DNA. TRBV21-1 has pseudogene status. CDR3 length equals 11 residues. The CDR3 region has the DNA TGTGCCAGTACCCGAGGCAGGGGACTGTTTTTT. It specifies CASTRGRGLFF.

The rearrangement joins TRBV10-3 to TRBJ1-3; TRBD1 aligns across 9 bases. This CDR3 has 17 residues. Losses at the gene ends were 2 bases for V and 2 bases for J; bases not matched to a gene: 7. Germline V gene lookup returns CDR1 ENHRY and CDR2 SYGVKD. CDR3 nucleotides: TGTGCCATCAGTGAGAAGACGAGGACAGGGGCTGGAAACACCATATATTTT. Its translation is CAISEKTRTGAGNTIYF.

The chain uses TRBV19 and TRBJ1-2; the D gene is possibly TRBD1 (6 bases). The V end was cut by 4 bases, the J end by 7 bases, with 16 bases between. From germline, CDR1 is LNHDA and CDR2 SQIVND (reference sequence). The CDR3 is 14 amino acids. The DNA for the CDR3 is TGTGCCAGTAGTACCGGCAGGGGAAGGAGTGGCTACACCTTC. This codes for CASSTGRGRSGYTF.

The V call is TRBV6-5, the J call TRBJ1-1; D possibly corresponds to TRBD1 (5 bases). CDR1 MNHEY and CDR2 SVGAGI come from the germline V gene. This CDR3 is 15 amino acids long. The ends were cut back, 8 bases at V and 0 bases at J, with 16 bases in the middle. The CDR3 nucleotides are TGTGCCAGCTTGGGGCCGGCCCTAATGAACACTGAAGCTTTCTTT. This encodes CASLGPALMNTEAFF.

The chain carries TRBV6-5 and TRBJ2-5; 7 bases line up with TRBD2. Unmatched junction bases numbered 16, after V lost 4 bases and J lost 11 bases. The CDR3 runs to 15 residues. Germline V gene sequence: CDR1 MNHEY, CDR2 SVGAGI. CDR3 coding DNA: TGTGCCAGCAGTTCCCAGGGTTTTCCCCGGCGGGAGCAGTACTTC. This encodes CASSSQGFPRREQYF.

The chain joins TRBV4-3 to TRBJ2-1; D call uncertain. V lost 0 bases and J 0 bases, leaving 12 bases between the germline ends. This CDR3 comprises 17 residues. Germline CDR1 LGHNA, CDR2 YSLEER. The CDR3 reads CASSQDPSDSSYNEQFF. CDR3 DNA: TGCGCCAGCAGCCAAGATCCCTCTGATAGCTCCTACAATGAGCAGTTCTTC.